A single sample gave rise to the 5 T cell receptor beta chains below, sequenced in a study of cytomegalovirus exposure and HLA in healthy donors. Primers: 60 Vbeta forward and 13 Jbeta reverse. Repertoires were generated with immunoSEQ multiplex PCR, while TCRdb's copy carries only in-frame clones and drops some. This sample has about 70,000 clones, with 86% found just once. Sequencing was carried out using PBMCs. The receptors shown here come from a woman in her 30s in good health and CMV-seronegative.

The V call is TRBV5-1, the J call TRBJ2-1; 9 bases line up with TRBD1. With V trimmed by 4 bases and J by 7 bases, 9 bases remained unmatched. Looked up from germline, CDR1 is SGHRS and CDR2 is YFSETQ. The CDR3 has 15 amino acids. For the CDR3, the DNA is TGCGCCAGCAGCCCCCAAGACAGGGGGAGGAATGAGCAGTTCTTC. It encodes CASSPQDRGRNEQFF.

V gene TRBV27 combines with J gene TRBJ2-5, with D maybe TRBD1 (6 bases). The CDR3 consists of 14 residues. The V end lost 8 bases, the J end lost 5 bases, and 18 bases lay between the germline ends. Germline V gene data show CDR1 as MNHEY and CDR2 as SMNVEV (reference sequence). The CDR3 DNA is TGTGCCAGCGCCTCAGGCAGGGGCGGTGAGACCCAGTACTTC. Translation: CASASGRGGETQYF.

This clone was observed once. V usage is TRBV27 and J usage is TRBJ1-5; the D gene is possibly TRBD1 (6 bases). Germline V gives CDR1 MNHEY, CDR2 SMNVEV (reference sequence). The CDR3 runs to 18 residues. The germline V and J ends were trimmed by 2 bases and 2 bases, with 19 bases remaining between them. The CDR3: CASSLKSTGWSGNQPQHF. CDR3 bases: TGTGCCAGCAGTTTAAAATCAACAGGGTGGTCGGGCAATCAGCCCCAGCATTTT.

The chain uses TRBV4-2 and TRBJ2-3, with 7 bases that match TRBD1. V shed 1 base and J 1 base; nucleotides not matched to a gene: 5. Per germline, CDR1 LGHNA and CDR2 YNFKEQ. The CDR3 has 16 amino acids. The CDR3: CASSQGQGVGTDTQYF. Written as DNA, the CDR3 is TGTGCCAGCAGCCAAGGACAGGGTGTCGGCACAGATACGCAGTATTTT.

V usage is TRBV7-3 and J usage is TRBJ2-3, with TRBD2 matching over 11 bases. Germline CDR1 reads SGHTA; CDR2 reads FQGTGA. V lost 5 bases to trimming and J lost 4 bases; unmatched junction nucleotides: 2. The CDR3 has 14 residues. Here the CDR3 reads CASSPGLAADTQYF. DNA for the CDR3: TGTGCCAGCAGCCCGGGACTAGCGGCAGATACGCAGTATTTT.